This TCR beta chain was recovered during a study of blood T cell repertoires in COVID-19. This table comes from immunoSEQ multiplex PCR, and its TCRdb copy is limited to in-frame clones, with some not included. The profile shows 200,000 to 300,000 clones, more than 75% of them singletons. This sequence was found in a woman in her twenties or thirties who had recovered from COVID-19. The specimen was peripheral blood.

CDR3 coding DNA: TGCGCCAGCAGTGTGGACAGGGGGGCCACTGAAGCTTTCTTT. Residues: CASSVDRGATEAFF. The rearrangement links TRBV10-1 to TRBJ1-1; 10 bases line up with TRBD1. V lost 4 bases and J lost 4; bases outside the gene matches: 3. There are 14 residues in the CDR3. Germline CDR1 is WNHNN and CDR2 is SYGVQD (reference sequence).